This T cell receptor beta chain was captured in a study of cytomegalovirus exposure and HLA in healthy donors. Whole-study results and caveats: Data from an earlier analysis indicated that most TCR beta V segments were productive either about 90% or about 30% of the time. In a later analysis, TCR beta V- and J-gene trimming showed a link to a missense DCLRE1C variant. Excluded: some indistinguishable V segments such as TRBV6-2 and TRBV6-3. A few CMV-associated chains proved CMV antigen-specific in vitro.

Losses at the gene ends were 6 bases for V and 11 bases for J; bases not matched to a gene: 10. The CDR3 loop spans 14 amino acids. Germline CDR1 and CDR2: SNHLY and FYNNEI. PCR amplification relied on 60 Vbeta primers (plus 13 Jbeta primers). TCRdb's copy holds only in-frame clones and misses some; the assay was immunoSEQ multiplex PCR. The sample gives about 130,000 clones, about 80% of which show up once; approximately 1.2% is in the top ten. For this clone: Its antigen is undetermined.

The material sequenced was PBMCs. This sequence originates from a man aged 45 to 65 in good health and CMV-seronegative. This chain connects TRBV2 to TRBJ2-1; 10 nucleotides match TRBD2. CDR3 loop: CASSPIQREGKQFF. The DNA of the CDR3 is TGTGCCAGCAGCCCTATCCAGCGGGAGGGAAAGCAGTTCTTC.